This TCR beta chain stems from a study of identical twins. Study-level results: Its conclusions, products of cross-sectional statistical analysis, did not come from following the same donors.

The table lists this clonotype with a few counts. Its antigen is not known. Trimming stripped 5 bases from V and 3 bases from J, with 20 bases between. CDR3 length equals 16 residues. Germline CDR1 is DFQATT and CDR2 is SNEGSKA (reference sequence). One entry per CDR3 protein results from TCRdb running MiXCR on the 5' RACE reads. The table lists 500,000 or so distinct CDR3 sequences, approximately 22% of them singletons. These data were likewise used in another study, on T cells expressing NK-cell markers.

Material: CD4+ T cells sorted from blood. This chain uses TRBV20-1 with TRBJ1-5; D is undetermined. This receptor was identified in a young woman in good health. CDR3 nucleotide sequence: TGCAGTGCTTTACCCAGAAATACAGCTAACAATCAGCCCCAGCATTTT. This gives the protein CSALPRNTANNQPQHF.